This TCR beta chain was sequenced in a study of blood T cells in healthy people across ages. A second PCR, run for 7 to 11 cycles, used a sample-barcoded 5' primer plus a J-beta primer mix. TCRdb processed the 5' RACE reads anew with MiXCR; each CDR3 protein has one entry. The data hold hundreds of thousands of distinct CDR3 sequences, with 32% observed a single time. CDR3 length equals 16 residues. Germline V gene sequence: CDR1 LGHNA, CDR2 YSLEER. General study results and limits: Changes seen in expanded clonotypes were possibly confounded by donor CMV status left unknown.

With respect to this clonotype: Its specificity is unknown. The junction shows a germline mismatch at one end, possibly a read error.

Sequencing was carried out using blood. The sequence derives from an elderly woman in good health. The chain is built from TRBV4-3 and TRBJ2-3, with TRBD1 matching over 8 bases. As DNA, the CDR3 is TGCGCCAGCAGCCCTTGGACAGGGAGTGTAGCAGATATGCAGTATTTT. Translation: CASSPWTGSVADMQYF.